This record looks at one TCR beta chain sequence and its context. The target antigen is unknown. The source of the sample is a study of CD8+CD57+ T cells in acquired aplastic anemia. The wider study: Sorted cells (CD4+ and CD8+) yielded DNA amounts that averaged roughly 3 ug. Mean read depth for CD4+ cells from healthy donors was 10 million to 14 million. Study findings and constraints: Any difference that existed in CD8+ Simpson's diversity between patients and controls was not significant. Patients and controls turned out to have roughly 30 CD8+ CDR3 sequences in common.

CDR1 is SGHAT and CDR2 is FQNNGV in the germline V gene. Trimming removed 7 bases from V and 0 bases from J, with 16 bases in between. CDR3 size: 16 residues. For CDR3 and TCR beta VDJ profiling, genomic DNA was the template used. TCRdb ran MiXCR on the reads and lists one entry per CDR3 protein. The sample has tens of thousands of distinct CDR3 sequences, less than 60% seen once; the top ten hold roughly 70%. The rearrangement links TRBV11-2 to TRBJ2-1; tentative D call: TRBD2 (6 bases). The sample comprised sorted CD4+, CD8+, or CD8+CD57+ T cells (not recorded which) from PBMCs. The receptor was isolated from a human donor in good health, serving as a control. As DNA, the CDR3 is TGTGCCAGCACTCCAGAGGCCGGGGGCTCCTACAATGAGCAGTTCTTC. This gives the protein CASTPEAGGSYNEQFF. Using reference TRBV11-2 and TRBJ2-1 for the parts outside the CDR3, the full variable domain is EAGVAQSPRYKIIEKRQSVAFWCNPISGHATLYWYQQILGQGPKLLIQFQNNGVVDDSQLPKDRFSAERLKGVDSTLKIQPAKLEDSAVYLCASTPEAGGSYNEQFFGPGTRLTVL.